The rows below give T cell receptor beta chains drawn from one sample of a study of early T cells in non-severe SARS-CoV-2 infection. TCRdb reprocessed the 5' RACE reads with MiXCR, giving one entry per CDR3 protein. The repertoire holds about 61,000 distinct CDR3 sequences, about 10% seen once, with about 1.5% in the top ten. Specimen: whole blood. The origin of the receptors is an adult who was a healthcare worker with PCR-confirmed SARS-CoV-2 infection or an uninfected control (not recorded which). CDR3s leave out the opening cysteine and the closing phenylalanine or tryptophan. D genes are given only for firm matches.

d_call j_call v_call cdr3_aa
NA TRBJ1-1 TRBV5-1 ASRVGRDTEAF
NA TRBJ2-2 TRBV5-1 ASSKQGNTGELF
NA TRBJ2-5 TRBV7-9 ASSREDGTQY
NA TRBJ1-1 TRBV12-3/TRBV12-4 ASWGAGASTEAF
NA TRBJ2-1 TRBV12-3/TRBV12-4 ASSSPGPLHSEQF
NA TRBJ2-1 TRBV3-1 ASSPGAGNEQF
NA TRBJ2-3 TRBV7-6 ASSQDPALIAGDTQY
TRBD1 TRBJ2-1 TRBV9 ASSEEDRVHEQF
TRBD1 TRBJ2-6 TRBV15 ATSSLVVTGASSGANVLT
TRBD2 TRBJ2-3 TRBV20-1 SGTTSGGTDTQY
NA TRBJ1-5 TRBV6-6 ASRPPGQPQH
NA TRBJ2-3 TRBV6-2/TRBV6-3 ASSYGDDPSTDTQY
NA TRBJ2-7 TRBV6-2/TRBV6-3 ASSIASGNEQY
NA TRBJ2-1 TRBV30 AWSKGWNEQF
NA TRBJ1-2 TRBV7-9 ASSQRAAIGNYGYT
TRBD2 TRBJ2-2 TRBV15 ATSPDTPGGHTGELF
TRBD2 TRBJ2-7 TRBV9 ASSVTSGRRGEQY
NA TRBJ1-5 TRBV27 ASSLGAAQPQH
NA TRBJ1-1 TRBV6-5 ASSRPGLRARRGEAF
NA TRBJ1-6 TRBV7-9 ASSLTYNSPLH
TRBD1 TRBJ1-3 TRBV2 ASLFTGAGGNTIY
TRBD1 TRBJ1-1 TRBV4-3 ASSHEDRATEAF
NA TRBJ1-5 TRBV5-6 ASSLDRQGQPQH
TRBD1 TRBJ1-5 TRBV6-2/TRBV6-3 ASSETGGNQPQH
NA TRBJ2-3 TRBV25-1 ASSPPRGPLDKQY
NA TRBJ2-7 TRBV20-1 SAKRTANPYEQY
NA TRBJ1-1 TRBV18 ASSPLSTEAF
TRBD1 TRBJ1-2 TRBV10-3 AIGDRNYGYT
TRBD2 TRBJ2-7 TRBV3-1 ASSSRTSGSYEQY
NA TRBJ1-6 TRBV27 ASRENDSPLH
TRBD1 TRBJ1-2 TRBV18 ASSPDYTGEGYT
NA TRBJ2-2 TRBV7-3 ASRSSTGELF
TRBD1 TRBJ2-3 TRBV12-3/TRBV12-4 ASSRDSQDTQY
TRBD2 TRBJ2-3 TRBV6-1 ASSRAGAFTDTQY
TRBD1 TRBJ2-7 TRBV18 ASSPGGEQY
TRBD1 TRBJ2-3 TRBV30 AWNPGGTDTQY
TRBD1 TRBJ2-7 TRBV2 ATDRGRYEQY
TRBD2 TRBJ2-1 TRBV7-7 ASSLASGGAGEQF
NA TRBJ2-1 TRBV2 ASRDGSSNEQF
TRBD2 TRBJ2-1 TRBV7-2 ASSLRLAGGNEQF
NA TRBJ2-3 TRBV18 ASSLLSTDTQY
NA TRBJ2-1 TRBV20-1 SASGRNYNEQF